This T cell receptor (beta chain) was identified in a study of neurological immune-mediated disorders. This clonotype was seen many times. TCRdb re-derived calls from the 5' RACE reads in MiXCR, one entry per CDR3 protein. Counted here are tens of thousands of distinct CDR3 sequences, approximately 3.7% occurring once; the ten biggest clones make up about 2.4%. The V segment lost 5 bases and the J segment 2 bases; nucleotides outside the gene matches: 5. CDR3 size: 15 residues. Germline lookup yields CDR1 MGHDK and CDR2 SYGVNS. The V and J genes are TRBV25-1 and TRBJ2-1, with 8 bases aligning to TRBD2. The TCR sequence derives from a man aged 45 to 65 with multiple sclerosis. What was sequenced was PBMCs. The CDR3 here is CASSPRGATYNEQFF. Written as DNA, the CDR3 is TGTGCCAGCAGTCCGCGGGGGGCAACCTACAATGAGCAGTTCTTC.